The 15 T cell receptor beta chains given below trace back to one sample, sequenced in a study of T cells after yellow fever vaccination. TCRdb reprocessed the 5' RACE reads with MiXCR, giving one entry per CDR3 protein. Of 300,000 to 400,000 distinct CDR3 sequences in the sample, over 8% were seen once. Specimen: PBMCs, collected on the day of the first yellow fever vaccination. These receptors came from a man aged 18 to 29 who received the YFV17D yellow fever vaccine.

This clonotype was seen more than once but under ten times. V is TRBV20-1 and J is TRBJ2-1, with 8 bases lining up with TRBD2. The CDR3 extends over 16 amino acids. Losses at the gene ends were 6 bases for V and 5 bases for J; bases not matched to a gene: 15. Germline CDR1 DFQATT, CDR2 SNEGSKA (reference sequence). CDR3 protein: CSARGKAGGHNNEQFF. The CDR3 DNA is TGCAGTGCCCGGGGGAAGGCGGGGGGACACAACAATGAGCAGTTCTTC.

CDR3 sequence reads: CASSLTAGSPEAFF. The CDR3 region has the DNA TGCGCCAGCAGCTTGACCGCAGGGAGTCCTGAAGCTTTCTTT. The chain has TRBV5-1 and TRBJ1-1; D might be TRBD1 (5 bases). From germline, CDR1 is SGHRS and CDR2 YFSETQ. The V gene lost 1 base and the J gene lost 6 bases, with 13 bases spanning the gap. The CDR3 spans 14 residues. Supplemented by reference TRBV5-1 and TRBJ1-1, the full variable domain reads KAGVTQTPRYLIKTRGQQVTLSCSPISGHRSVSWYQQTPGQGLQFLFEYFSETQRNKGNFPGRFSGRQFSNSRSEMNVSTLELGDSALYLCASSLTAGSPEAFFGQGTRLTVV.

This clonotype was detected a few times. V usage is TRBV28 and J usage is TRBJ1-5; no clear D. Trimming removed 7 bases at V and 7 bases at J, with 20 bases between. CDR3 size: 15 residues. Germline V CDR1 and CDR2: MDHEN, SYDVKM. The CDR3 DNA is TGTGCCAGCACAATCGGGTCGGGTAGCAGCCAGCCCCAGCATTTT. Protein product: CASTIGSGSSQPQHF.

The CDR3 sequence is CASRVGGAGAQETQYF. CDR3 nucleotides: TGTGCCAGCAGGGTGGGGGGGGCCGGGGCCCAAGAGACCCAGTACTTC. The chain is built from TRBV7-2 and TRBJ2-5; D is possibly TRBD2 (7 bases). CDR3 length: 16 residues. V lost 6 bases to trimming and J lost 1 base, with 18 bases between them. Germline values: CDR1 SGHTA, CDR2 FQGNSA.

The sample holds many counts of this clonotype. The CDR3 here is CASSLDYTSPLHF. CDR3 DNA: TGTGCCAGCAGCTTAGATTACACTTCACCCCTCCACTTT. The rearrangement links TRBV7-9 to TRBJ1-6; unclear D gene. The germline V gene has CDR1 SEHNR and CDR2 FQNEAQ (reference sequence). This CDR3 has 13 residues. The germline V and J ends were trimmed by 1 base and 9 bases, with 7 bases remaining between them.

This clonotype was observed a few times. The CDR3 loop reads CSARGQVSYEQYF. The CDR3 nucleotides are TGCAGTGCTAGAGGACAGGTCTCCTACGAGCAGTACTTC. V gene TRBV20-1 combines with J gene TRBJ2-7; possibly TRBD1 for D (6 bases). Trimming cost V 1 base and J 0 bases, with 7 bases left between them. The CDR3 has 13 residues. Germline values: CDR1 DFQATT, CDR2 SNEGSKA (reference sequence).

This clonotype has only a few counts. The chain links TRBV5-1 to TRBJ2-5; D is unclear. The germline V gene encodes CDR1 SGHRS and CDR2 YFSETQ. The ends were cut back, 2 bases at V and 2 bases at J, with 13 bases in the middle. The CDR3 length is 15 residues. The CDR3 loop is CASSFLAPAQETQYF. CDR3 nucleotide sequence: TGCGCCAGCAGCTTCTTAGCACCAGCTCAAGAGACCCAGTACTTC.

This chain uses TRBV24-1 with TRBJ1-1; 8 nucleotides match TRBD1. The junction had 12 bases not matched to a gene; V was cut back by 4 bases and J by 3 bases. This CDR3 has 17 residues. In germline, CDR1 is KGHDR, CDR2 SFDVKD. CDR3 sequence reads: CATSDAPPGGEDTEAFF. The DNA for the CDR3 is TGTGCCACCAGTGACGCCCCTCCAGGGGGCGAGGACACTGAAGCTTTCTTT.

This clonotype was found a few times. The CDR3 DNA sequence: TGTGCCAGCTCACCACCTGAATGGGGACAGGGGCTGTGGGTC. This encodes CASSPPEWGQGLWV. V is TRBV18 and J is TRBJ2-7, with 10 bases identical to TRBD1. CDR3 length: 14 amino acids. The germline gives CDR1 KGHSH, CDR2 LQKENI.

The CDR3 nucleotides read TGCAGTGCACGGACTAGCGGGGGCCCCACTCATGAGCAGTTCTTC. This gives the protein CSARTSGGPTHEQFF. The V call is TRBV20-1, the J call TRBJ2-1; 13 positions match TRBD2. Looked up from germline, CDR1 is DFQATT and CDR2 is SNEGSKA (reference sequence). This CDR3 comprises 15 residues. J lost 8 bases, V lost 6 bases, and 10 bases had no gene match.

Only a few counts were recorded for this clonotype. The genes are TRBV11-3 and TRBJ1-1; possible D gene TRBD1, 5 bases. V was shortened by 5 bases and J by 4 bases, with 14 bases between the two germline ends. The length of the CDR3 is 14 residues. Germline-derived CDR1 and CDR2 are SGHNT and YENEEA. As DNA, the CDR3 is TGTGCCAGCAGCCGGGACGGAGGGCTCACTGAAGCTTTCTTT. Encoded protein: CASSRDGGLTEAFF. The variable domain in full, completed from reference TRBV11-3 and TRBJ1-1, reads EAGVVQSPRYKIIEKKQPVAFWCNPISGHNTLYWYLQNLGQGPELLIRYENEEAVDDSQLPKDRFSAERLKGVDSTLKIQPAELGDSAVYLCASSRDGGLTEAFFGQGTRLTVV.

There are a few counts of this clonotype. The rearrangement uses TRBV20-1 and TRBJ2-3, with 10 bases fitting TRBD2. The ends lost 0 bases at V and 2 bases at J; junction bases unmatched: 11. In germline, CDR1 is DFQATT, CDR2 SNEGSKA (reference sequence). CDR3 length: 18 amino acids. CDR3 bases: TGCAGTGCTAGAGATCTTCGGGCTAGCGGGGGAAACACAGATACGCAGTATTTT. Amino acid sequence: CSARDLRASGGNTDTQYF.

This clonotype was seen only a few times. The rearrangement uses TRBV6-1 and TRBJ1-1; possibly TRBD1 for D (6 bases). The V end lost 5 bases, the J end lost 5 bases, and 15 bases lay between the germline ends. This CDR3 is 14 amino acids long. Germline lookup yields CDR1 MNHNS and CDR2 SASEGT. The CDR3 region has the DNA TGTGCCAGCAGTCTCGGGGGCGTATGGACTGAAGCTTTCTTT. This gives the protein CASSLGGVWTEAFF.

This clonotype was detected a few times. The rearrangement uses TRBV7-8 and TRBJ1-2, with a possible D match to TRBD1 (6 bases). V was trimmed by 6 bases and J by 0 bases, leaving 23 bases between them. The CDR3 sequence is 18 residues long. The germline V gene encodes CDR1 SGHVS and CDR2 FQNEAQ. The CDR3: CASRLNRFSGDSNYGYTF. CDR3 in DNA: TGTGCCAGCAGACTAAACCGGTTTTCAGGGGACTCTAACTATGGCTACACCTTC.

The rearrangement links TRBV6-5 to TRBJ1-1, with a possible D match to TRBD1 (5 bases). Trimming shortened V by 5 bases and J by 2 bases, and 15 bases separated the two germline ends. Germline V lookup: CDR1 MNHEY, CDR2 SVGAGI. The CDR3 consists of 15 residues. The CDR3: CASSRDERDNTEAFF. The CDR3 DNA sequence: TGTGCCAGCAGTCGGGACGAGCGGGACAACACTGAAGCTTTCTTT.